Listed below are T cell receptor beta chains from one sample, sequenced in a study of T cell responses to AZD1222 COVID-19 vaccine. Sequenced by immunoSEQ multiplex PCR; TCRdb stores in-frame clones only, minus some. The sample carries around 150,000 clones, around 94% recorded once. This sample comprised peripheral blood, obtained on day 0 of AZD1222 vaccination. The receptor set was obtained from an adult in good health. CDR3s include the opening cysteine and the closing phenylalanine or tryptophan. Each record gives: J gene, D gene, clone size, V gene, CDR3 DNA, CDR3 protein. The D gene is left open where the match is weak. Clone size appears in some rows only: once, few, many, or a class for an expanded clone.

>TRBJ1-2|NA|NA|TRBV5-5
TGTGCCAGCAGCCAGGTGCGAACTACTAACTATGGCTACACCTTC
CASSQVRTTNYGYTF
>TRBJ1-5|TRBD1|NA|TRBV6-1
TGTGCCAGCAGTGAGGGGACAGGGAGGAATCAGCCCCAGCATTTT
CASSEGTGRNQPQHF
>TRBJ1-5|NA|NA|TRBV6-6
TGTGCCAGCAGTCCCGGGGCAATGAGAGGGTATAGCAATCAGCCCCAGCATTTT
CASSPGAMRGYSNQPQHF
>TRBJ1-5|NA|NA|TRBV19
TGTGCCAGTAGTCTCAAAAGGCGGCCCCAGCATTTT
CASSLKRRPQHF
>TRBJ1-2|NA|NA|TRBV5-1
TGCGCCAGCAGCTTGGAAGGGAACGACTATGGCTACACCTTC
CASSLEGNDYGYTF
>TRBJ1-1|TRBD1|NA|TRBV5-1
TGCGCCAGCAGCTCTCACAGGGGGCGACTTAAACTTGAGGCTTTCTTT
CASSSHRGRLKLEAFF
>TRBJ1-4|TRBD1|NA|TRBV7-9
TGTGCCAGCAGCTTCCAGGGGGCAGGACTAGAAAAACTGTTTTTT
CASSFQGAGLEKLFF
>TRBJ2-3|NA|NA|TRBV2
TGTGCCAGCACTCTGGGGGTTCTCGGGGCAGATACGCAGTATTTT
CASTLGVLGADTQYF
>TRBJ1-6|NA|NA|TRBV2
TGTGCCAGCAGTGATTATATTACCTATAATTCACCCCTCCACTTT
CASSDYITYNSPLHF
>TRBJ2-5|NA|NA|TRBV3-1/TRBV3-2
TGTGCCAGCAGCCAAGCACTCCAAGAGACCCAGTACTTC
CASSQALQETQYF
>TRBJ1-2|NA|once|TRBV10-3
TGTGCCATCAGTGAGAGAGGGGAGGAGAGCTATGGCTACACCTTC
CAISERGEESYGYTF
>TRBJ2-1|NA|NA|TRBV12-1
TGTGCCAGCAGCTTTGAATCCTCCCCCTCCTACAATGAGCAGTTCTTC
CASSFESSPSYNEQFF
>TRBJ2-5|TRBD1|NA|TRBV27
TGTGCCAGCAGTTCACCTACAGGGGGCCAAGAGACCCAGTACTTC
CASSSPTGGQETQYF
>TRBJ2-5|TRBD2|NA|TRBV7-9
TGTGCCAGCAGCTTAGCGCGGGGGGAGACCCAGTACTTC
CASSLARGETQYF
>TRBJ2-1|NA|NA|TRBV4-1
TGCGCCAGCAGCCAACTCGCCTCGGGCAGGGATGAGCAGTTCTTC
CASSQLASGRDEQFF
>TRBJ2-1|TRBD1|once|TRBV11-3
TGTGCCAGCAGCGCACGGACAGGCCCATCGGGTGAGCAGTTCTTC
CASSARTGPSGEQFF
>TRBJ1-2|NA|once|TRBV29-1
TGCAGCGTTGAACACTCCTATGGCTACACCTTC
CSVEHSYGYTF
>TRBJ1-1|TRBD1|NA|TRBV5-6
TGTGCCAGCAGCTGGGACAGACCCATGAACACTGAAGCTTTCTTT
CASSWDRPMNTEAFF
>TRBJ2-1|NA|NA|TRBV11-2
TGTGCCAGCAGCTTAGAGTTGGGGGGCGGGGTTAACAATGAGCAGTTCTTC
CASSLELGGGVNNEQFF
>TRBJ2-3|NA|NA|TRBV19
TGTGCCAGTAGAGAGTTCCGGAGGGGCACAGATACGCAGTATTTT
CASREFRRGTDTQYF
>TRBJ1-3|NA|few|TRBV2
TGTGCCAGCAGTGAAGGCTTCGGCGGAAACACCATATATTTT
CASSEGFGGNTIYF
>TRBJ1-5|NA|NA|TRBV28
TGTGCCAGCAGCCCCCCACTCGACAGATACAATCAGCCCCAGCATTTT
CASSPPLDRYNQPQHF
>TRBJ2-4|NA|NA|TRBV11-2
TGTGCCAGCAGCCGGTCTAGGGACATTCAGTACTTC
CASSRSRDIQYF
>TRBJ2-1|NA|NA|TRBV6-4
TGTGCCAGCAGTGACGGCCGCCCGTACAATGAGCAGTTCTTC
CASSDGRPYNEQFF
>TRBJ1-2|NA|NA|TRBV5-4
TGTGCCAGCAGCTTGGCAGTACGGTATGGCTACACCTTC
CASSLAVRYGYTF
>TRBJ1-6|NA|NA|TRBV5-4
TGTGCCAGCAGCTTGGGCTTCCAACAGGGTTGGAATTCACCCCTCCACTTT
CASSLGFQQGWNSPLHF
>TRBJ1-1|NA|NA|TRBV19
TGTGCCAGTAGTAACCCGGGAACTGAAGCTTTCTTT
CASSNPGTEAFF
>TRBJ1-1|TRBD1|NA|TRBV2
TGTGCCAGCAGTGCGACAGGGCGGGACACTGAAGCTTTCTTT
CASSATGRDTEAFF
>TRBJ1-1|NA|few|TRBV30
TGTGCCTGGAGTGTACACCCGAACACTGAAGCTTTCTTT
CAWSVHPNTEAFF
>TRBJ1-6|TRBD1|once|TRBV5-4
TGTGCCAGCAGCAGGCAGGGGGACAATTCACCCCTCCACTTT
CASSRQGDNSPLHF
>TRBJ2-3|NA|NA|TRBV5-1
TGCGCCAGCAGCTTGGGTGGGGCAAGTTCAGATACGCAGTATTTT
CASSLGGASSDTQYF
>TRBJ2-1|TRBD2|NA|TRBV7-8
TGTGCCAGCAGCCACGGGACTAGCGGGGGGGCCAGAAATGAGCAGTTCTTC
CASSHGTSGGARNEQFF
>TRBJ1-5|NA|NA|TRBV6-5
TGTGCCAGCAGTTCAAGGATAGGTCAGCCCCAGCATTTT
CASSSRIGQPQHF
>TRBJ2-1|NA|NA|TRBV30
TGTGCCTGGAGTGCGGGATACAACAATGAGCAGTTCTTC
CAWSAGYNNEQFF
>TRBJ2-1|TRBD1|NA|TRBV5-4
TGTGCCAGCAGCCCGACAGGGGACGAGCAGTTCTTC
CASSPTGDEQFF
>TRBJ1-3|NA|once|TRBV12-3/TRBV12-4
TGTGCCAGCAGCCTTGGAAACACCATATATTTT
CASSLGNTIYF
>TRBJ2-1|TRBD2|NA|TRBV4-2
TGTGCCAGCAGCCAAAGCGGGAGCTCCTACAATGAGCAGTTCTTC
CASSQSGSSYNEQFF
>TRBJ1-1|TRBD1|NA|TRBV7-8
TGTGCCAGCAGCTTACGGACAGGGGGCACTGAAGCTTTCTTT
CASSLRTGGTEAFF
>TRBJ1-1|NA|NA|TRBV5-4
TGTGCCAGCAGCATCGACAGAAACACTGAAGCTTTCTTT
CASSIDRNTEAFF
>TRBJ1-2|TRBD1|NA|TRBV30
TGTGCCTGGACCGGGACAGGGGGCATCGGCGGCTATGGCTACACCTTC
CAWTGTGGIGGYGYTF
>TRBJ2-1|NA|NA|TRBV2
TGTGCCAGCAGTGAAGTTCCGGGTGTTCCCTACAATGAGCAGTTCTTC
CASSEVPGVPYNEQFF
>TRBJ1-2|NA|NA|TRBV5-6
TGTGCCAGCAGCTTGTACGGGGGCTACACCTTC
CASSLYGGYTF
>TRBJ1-1|NA|NA|TRBV3-1/TRBV3-2
TGTGCCAGCAGCCAAGATTTTAGTGCCAGGCTAACGAACACTGAAGCTTTCTTT
CASSQDFSARLTNTEAFF
>TRBJ2-3|TRBD2|NA|TRBV4-3
TGCGCCAGCAGCCAAGGGGTGACTAGCGGGAACACAGATACGCAGTATTTT
CASSQGVTSGNTDTQYF
>TRBJ1-2|NA|NA|TRBV10-2
TGCGCCAGCAGTGAGTCAGGGTATCGAGGCTACACCTTC
CASSESGYRGYTF
>TRBJ2-5|NA|NA|TRBV25-1
TGTGCCAGCAGTGAAACGGGCCGGGCTCGGACCCAGTACTTC
CASSETGRARTQYF
>TRBJ1-6|TRBD1|NA|TRBV7-6
TGTGCCAGCAGCTTTGGAGCAGGGGGTTCACCCCTCCACTTT
CASSFGAGGSPLHF
>TRBJ1-1|NA|NA|TRBV7-9
TGTGCCAGCAGCTTAGCTGGGGACACTGAAGCTTTCTTT
CASSLAGDTEAFF
>TRBJ2-1|NA|NA|TRBV11-3
TGTGCCAGCAGCTTAGCCCCGGGATATGAGCAGTTCTTC
CASSLAPGYEQFF
>TRBJ2-5|NA|NA|TRBV7-9
TGTGCCAGCAGCGACCTGGTGGCAGACAGGACCTTAGAGACCCAGTACTTC
CASSDLVADRTLETQYF
>TRBJ2-5|NA|NA|TRBV14
TGTGCCAGCAGCCAACTAGGACAGCAAGAGACCCAGTACTTC
CASSQLGQQETQYF